This T cell receptor (beta chain) was retrieved from a study of vaccination and CD4 T cells after COVID-19. On the study more broadly: Control cultures were given a CEFX pool, an HIV-1 Nef pool, or no peptide.

The V gene end was trimmed by 3 bases and the J gene end by 2 bases; junction bases not matched to a gene: 6. This CDR3 has 17 residues. Germline CDR1 reads KGHSH; CDR2 reads LQKENI. With the Oncomine TCR Beta short-read assay, DNA from cultured CD4+ T cells was sequenced. It was from cultured CD4+ T cells that genomic DNA was extracted. MiXCR, applied by TCRdb to the PCR reads, yields one record per CDR3 protein. The sample includes 9,000 to 9,500 distinct CDR3 sequences, under 35% seen only once; the top ten take 20% to 25%. Treatment here: roughly 10-day PBMC culture with coronavirus spike peptide pools or control peptides (ViraFEST assay). It was before the COVID-19 pandemic (2011-2018) that the unexposed donor's CD4+ T cells were collected. About this clonotype: Its matching antigen is unknown.

Study-wide points: Only relatively few convalescent patients were studied, and early post-infection timepoints were not analyzed.

The chain combines TRBV18 with TRBJ2-5; the match to TRBD2 covers 13 bases. This sequence was found in a human donor in good health. The sample was CD4+ T cells from blood, cultured in vitro. CDR3 bases: TGTGCCAGCTCACCCCTTGGGACTAGCGGGGTTCAAGAGACCCAGTACTTC. It encodes CASSPLGTSGVQETQYF.